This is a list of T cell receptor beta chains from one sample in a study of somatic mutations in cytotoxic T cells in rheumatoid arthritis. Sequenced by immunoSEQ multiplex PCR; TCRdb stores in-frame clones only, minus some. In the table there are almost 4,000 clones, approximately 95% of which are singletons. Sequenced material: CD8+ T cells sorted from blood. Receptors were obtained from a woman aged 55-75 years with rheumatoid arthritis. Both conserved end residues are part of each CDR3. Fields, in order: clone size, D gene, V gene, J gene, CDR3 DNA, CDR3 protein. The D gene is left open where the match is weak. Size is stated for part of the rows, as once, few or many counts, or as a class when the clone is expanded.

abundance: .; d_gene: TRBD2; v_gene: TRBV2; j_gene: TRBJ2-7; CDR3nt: TGTGCCAGCATTCTAGCGGGAGGGTTCTACGAGCAGTACTTC; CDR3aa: CASILAGGFYEQYF
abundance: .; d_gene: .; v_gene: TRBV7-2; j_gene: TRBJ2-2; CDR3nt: TGTGCCAGCAGCCACGACTCGAACACCGGGGAGCTGTTTTTT; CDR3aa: CASSHDSNTGELFF
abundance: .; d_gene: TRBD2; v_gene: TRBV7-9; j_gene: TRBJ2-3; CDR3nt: TGTGCCAGCAGCATCCCAGCGGGGGGGATTTCAGATACGCAGTATTTT; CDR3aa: CASSIPAGGISDTQYF
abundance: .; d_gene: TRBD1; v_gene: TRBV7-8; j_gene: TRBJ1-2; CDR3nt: TGTGCCAGCAGCTTAGAGAACACAGGGGGCGATAACTATGGCTACACCTTC; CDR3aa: CASSLENTGGDNYGYTF
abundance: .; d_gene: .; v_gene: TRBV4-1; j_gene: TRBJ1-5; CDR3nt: TGCGCCAGTACAGAAGACCACCTGATTTATAGCAATCAGCCCCAGCATTTT; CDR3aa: CASTEDHLIYSNQPQHF
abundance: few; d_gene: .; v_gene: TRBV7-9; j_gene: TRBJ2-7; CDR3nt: TGTGCCAGCAGACCCGGGACAACCTACGAGCAGTACTTC; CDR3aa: CASRPGTTYEQYF
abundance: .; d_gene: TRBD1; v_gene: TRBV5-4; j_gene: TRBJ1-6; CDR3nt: TGTGCCAGCAGCGGACAGGCCCCCGTCCCCCTCCACTTT; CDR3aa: CASSGQAPVPLHF
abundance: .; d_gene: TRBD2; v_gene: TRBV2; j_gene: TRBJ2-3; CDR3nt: TGTGCCAGTACTAGCGTGGGGGATACGCAGTATTTT; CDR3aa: CASTSVGDTQYF
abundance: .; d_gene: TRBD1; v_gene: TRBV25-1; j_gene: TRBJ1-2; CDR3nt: TGTGCCAGCAGTGCCCGGGACAGGGATGGCTACACCTTC; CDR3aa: CASSARDRDGYTF
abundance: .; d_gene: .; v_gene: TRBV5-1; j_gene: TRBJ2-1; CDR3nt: TGCGCCAGCAGCTTTGACTCTGACGCCTACAATGAGCAGTTCTTC; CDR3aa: CASSFDSDAYNEQFF
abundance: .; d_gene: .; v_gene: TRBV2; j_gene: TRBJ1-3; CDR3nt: TGTGCCAGCAGTGAATTTGGTCCGGGGGTCGGAAACACCATATATTTT; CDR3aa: CASSEFGPGVGNTIYF
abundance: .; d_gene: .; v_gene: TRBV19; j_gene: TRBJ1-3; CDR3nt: TGTGCCAGTAGTATTGGCGGGAACTCTGGAAACACCATATATTTT; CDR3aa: CASSIGGNSGNTIYF
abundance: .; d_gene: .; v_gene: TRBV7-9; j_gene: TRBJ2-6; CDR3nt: TGTGCCAGCAGCCCTAAGGAGGGGCATGGGGCCAACGTCCTGACTTTC; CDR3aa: CASSPKEGHGANVLTF
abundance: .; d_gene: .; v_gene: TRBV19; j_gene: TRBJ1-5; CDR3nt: TGTGCCAGTAGTATAACGTACGGTCAGGGTGCCACTCAGCCCCAGCATTTT; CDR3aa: CASSITYGQGATQPQHF
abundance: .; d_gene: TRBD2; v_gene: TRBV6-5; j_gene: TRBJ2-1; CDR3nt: TGTGCCAGCAGTTTTGGGACTAGCGGGAGGGGGCAGTTCTTC; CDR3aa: CASSFGTSGRGQFF
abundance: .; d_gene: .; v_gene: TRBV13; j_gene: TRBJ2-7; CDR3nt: TGTGCCAGCAGCTTATATCAGGTCCCCTACGAGCAGTACTTC; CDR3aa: CASSLYQVPYEQYF
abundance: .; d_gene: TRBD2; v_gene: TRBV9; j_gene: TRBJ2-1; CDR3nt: TGTGCCAGCAGCGACCGGACTAGCGGGGTGGGCAATGAGCAGTTCTTC; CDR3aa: CASSDRTSGVGNEQFF
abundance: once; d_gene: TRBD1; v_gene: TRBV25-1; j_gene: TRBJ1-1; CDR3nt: TGTGCCAGCAGCCTGGGGGACAGGGGAATGAACACTGAAGCTTTCTTT; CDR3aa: CASSLGDRGMNTEAFF
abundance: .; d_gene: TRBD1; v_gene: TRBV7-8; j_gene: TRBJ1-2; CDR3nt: TGTGCCAGCAGCTTAGGGACAGGGGGTGTCTATGGCTACACCTTC; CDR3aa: CASSLGTGGVYGYTF
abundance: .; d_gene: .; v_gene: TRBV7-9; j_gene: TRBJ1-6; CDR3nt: TGTGCCAGCAGCTCCCCGGGACAAAATAATTCACCCCTCCACTTT; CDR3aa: CASSSPGQNNSPLHF
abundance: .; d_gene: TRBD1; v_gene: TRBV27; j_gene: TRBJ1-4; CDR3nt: TGTGCCAGCAGTTTAGGGACAGGGTGGGGTGAAAAACTGTTTTTT; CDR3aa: CASSLGTGWGEKLFF
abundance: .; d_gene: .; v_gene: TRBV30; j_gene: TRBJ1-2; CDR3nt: TGTGCCTGGCTCACACGGGGACTTAACTATGGCTACACCTTC; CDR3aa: CAWLTRGLNYGYTF
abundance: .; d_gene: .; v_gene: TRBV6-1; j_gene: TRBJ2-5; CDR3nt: TGTGCCAGCAGTGAATCTGAGTGGGAGACCCAGTACTTC; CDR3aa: CASSESEWETQYF
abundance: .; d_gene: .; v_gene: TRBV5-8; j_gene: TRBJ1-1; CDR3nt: TGTGCCAGCAGCGTCGGGACATACACTGAAGCTTTCTTT; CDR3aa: CASSVGTYTEAFF
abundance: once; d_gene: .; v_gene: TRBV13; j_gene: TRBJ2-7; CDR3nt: TGTGCCAGCAGCTCTAGCTCCCACTACGAGCAGTACTTC; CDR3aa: CASSSSSHYEQYF
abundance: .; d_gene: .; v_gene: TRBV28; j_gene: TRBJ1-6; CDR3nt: TGTGCCAGCAGTTTAGGAATGGACGGGAGATCACCCCTCCACTTT; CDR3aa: CASSLGMDGRSPLHF
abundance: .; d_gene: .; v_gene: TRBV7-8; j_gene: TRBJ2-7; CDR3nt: TGTGCCAGCAGCTCCCCAGGGGCGGAAGAGCAGTACTTC; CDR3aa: CASSSPGAEEQYF
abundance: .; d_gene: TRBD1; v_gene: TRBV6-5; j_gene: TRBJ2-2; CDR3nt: TGTGCCAGCCACAGGGGGCAGGGCGGGGAGCTGTTTTTT; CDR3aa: CASHRGQGGELFF
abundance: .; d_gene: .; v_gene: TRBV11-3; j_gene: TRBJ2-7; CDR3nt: TGTGCCAGCAGCTTCCGGCGGAGGGGCTTTGAGCAGTACTTC; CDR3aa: CASSFRRRGFEQYF
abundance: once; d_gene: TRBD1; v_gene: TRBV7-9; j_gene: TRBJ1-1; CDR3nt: TGTGCCAGCAGCCCGAGGGACAGGGGTACGGAAACTGAAGCTTTCTTT; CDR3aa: CASSPRDRGTETEAFF
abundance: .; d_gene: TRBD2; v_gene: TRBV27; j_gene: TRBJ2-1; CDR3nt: TGTGCCAGCAGTCCGGGAGCGGGAGCGCCCCCCTACAATGAGCAGTTCTTC; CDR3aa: CASSPGAGAPPYNEQFF
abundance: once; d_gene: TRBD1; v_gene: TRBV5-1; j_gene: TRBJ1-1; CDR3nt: TGCGCCAGCAGCTTACAGGGGGCGGGCACTGAAGCTTTCTTT; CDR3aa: CASSLQGAGTEAFF
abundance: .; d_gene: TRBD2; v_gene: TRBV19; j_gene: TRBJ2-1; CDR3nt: TGTGCCAGTAGTATACTAGCGGAATACAATGAGCAGTTCTTC; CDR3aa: CASSILAEYNEQFF
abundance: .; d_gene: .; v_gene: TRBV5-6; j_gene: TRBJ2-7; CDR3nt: TGTGCCAGCACCGCCAGGGCGCCCGGCTACGAGCAGTACTTC; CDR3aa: CASTARAPGYEQYF
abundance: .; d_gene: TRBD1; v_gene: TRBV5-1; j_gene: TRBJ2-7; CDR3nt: TGCGCCAGCAGCTTGGGTGGACAGGGATGGAGCTACGAGCAGTACTTC; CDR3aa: CASSLGGQGWSYEQYF
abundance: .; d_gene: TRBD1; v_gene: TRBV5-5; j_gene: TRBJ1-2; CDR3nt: TGTGCCAGCAGCTCAACAGGGGTAACCTATGGCTACACCTTC; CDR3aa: CASSSTGVTYGYTF
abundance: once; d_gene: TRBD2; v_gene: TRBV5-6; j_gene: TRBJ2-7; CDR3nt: TGTGCCAGCAGCTTTGGAACTAGCGGGAAGGCCTACGAGCAGTACTTC; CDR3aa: CASSFGTSGKAYEQYF
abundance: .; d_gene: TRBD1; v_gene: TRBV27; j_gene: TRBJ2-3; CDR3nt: TGTGCCAGCAGTTTGGGACAGCTCACAGATACGCAGTATTTT; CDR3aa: CASSLGQLTDTQYF
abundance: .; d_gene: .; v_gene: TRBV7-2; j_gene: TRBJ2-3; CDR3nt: TGTGCCAGCAGCTTATCGACTCGGGGTATCACAGATACGCAGTATTTT; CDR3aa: CASSLSTRGITDTQYF
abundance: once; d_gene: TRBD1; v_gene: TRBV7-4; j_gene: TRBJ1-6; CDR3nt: TGTGCCAGCAGCACCGGGACAGGCCGCTCCTATAATTCACCCCTCCACTTT; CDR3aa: CASSTGTGRSYNSPLHF
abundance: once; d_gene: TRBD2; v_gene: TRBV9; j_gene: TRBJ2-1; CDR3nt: TGTGCCAGCAGCGTAAATAGCGGGATAATTAATGAGCAGTTCTTC; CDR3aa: CASSVNSGIINEQFF
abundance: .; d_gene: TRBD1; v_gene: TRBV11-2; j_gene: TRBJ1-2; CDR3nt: TGTGCCAGCAGCTTAGGCTATGGGGGACAGGGAAGGTCCTCTGGCTACACCTTC; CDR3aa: CASSLGYGGQGRSSGYTF
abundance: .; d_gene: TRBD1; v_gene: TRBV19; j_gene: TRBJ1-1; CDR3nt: TGTGCCAGTAGTATGGGACAGGGGGTGACTGAAGCTTTCTTT; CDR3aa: CASSMGQGVTEAFF
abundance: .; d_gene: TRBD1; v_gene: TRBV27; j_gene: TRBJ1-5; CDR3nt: TGTGCCAGCAGTTTGACAGGGGAGGGTGGGCCCCAGCATTTT; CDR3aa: CASSLTGEGGPQHF
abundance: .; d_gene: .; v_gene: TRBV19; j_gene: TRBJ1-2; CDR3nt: TGTGCCAGTAGTTTCACGACAGGTCCCTATGGCTACACCTTC; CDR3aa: CASSFTTGPYGYTF
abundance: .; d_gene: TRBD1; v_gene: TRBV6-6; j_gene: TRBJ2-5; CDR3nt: TGTGCCAGCAGTTACTCGATGGACAGGGAAGAGACCCAGTACTTC; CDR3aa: CASSYSMDREETQYF
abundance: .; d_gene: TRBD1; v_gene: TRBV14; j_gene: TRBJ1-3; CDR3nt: TGTGCCAGCAGCCAATTCCGGACAGGGATGCCTGGAAACACCATATATTTT; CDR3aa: CASSQFRTGMPGNTIYF
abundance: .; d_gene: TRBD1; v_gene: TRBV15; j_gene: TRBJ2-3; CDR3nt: TGTGCCACCAGCAACGAGGACAGGGCTAGCACAGATACGCAGTATTTT; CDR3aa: CATSNEDRASTDTQYF
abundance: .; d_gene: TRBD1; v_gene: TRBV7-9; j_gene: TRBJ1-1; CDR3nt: TGTGCCAGCAGCTTAAGAGTTACAGGGGTAGAGACTGAAGCTTTCTTT; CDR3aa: CASSLRVTGVETEAFF
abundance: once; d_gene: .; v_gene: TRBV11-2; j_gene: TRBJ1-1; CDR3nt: TGTGCCAGCAGCTTAGATTGGGGGCCTGAAGCTTTCTTT; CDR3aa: CASSLDWGPEAFF
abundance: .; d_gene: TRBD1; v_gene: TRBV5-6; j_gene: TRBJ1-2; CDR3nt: TGTGCTAGCAGCCTTTATGACAGGGCGATCTATGGCTACACCTTC; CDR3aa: CASSLYDRAIYGYTF
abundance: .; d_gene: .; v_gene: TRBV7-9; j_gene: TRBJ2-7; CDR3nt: TGTGCCAGCAGCTTACGCGACGAGCAGTACTTC; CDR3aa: CASSLRDEQYF
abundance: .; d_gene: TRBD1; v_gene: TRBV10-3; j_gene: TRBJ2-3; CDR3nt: TGTGCCATATCTGAATACAGGGGGCAAACCACAGATACGCAGTATTTT; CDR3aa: CAISEYRGQTTDTQYF
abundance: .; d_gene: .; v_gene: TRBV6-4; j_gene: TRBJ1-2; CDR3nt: TGTGCCAGCAGTGACTACCTCATTGGCGGCTACACCTTC; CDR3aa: CASSDYLIGGYTF
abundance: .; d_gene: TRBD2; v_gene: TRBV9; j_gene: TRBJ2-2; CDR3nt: TGTGCCAGCAGCGTAGGCGGGAGGGTCACCGGGGAGCTGTTTTTT; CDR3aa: CASSVGGRVTGELFF
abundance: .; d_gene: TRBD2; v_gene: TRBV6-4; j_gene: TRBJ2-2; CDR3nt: TGTGCCAGCAGTGAAGGACGGGGGGGGACCGGGGAGCTGTTTTTT; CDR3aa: CASSEGRGGTGELFF
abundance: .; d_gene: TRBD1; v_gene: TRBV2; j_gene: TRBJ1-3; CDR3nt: TGTGCCAGCAGTGAAGTCCCGGGACAGGGTTCGGATGGAAACACCATATATTTT; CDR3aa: CASSEVPGQGSDGNTIYF